This T cell receptor beta chain was identified during a study of blood T cell repertoires in COVID-19. The wider study: Italy, Spain and the United States were the sources of the convalescent and acute COVID-19 samples. In each case, the material was cDNA or gDNA derived from T cells, B-cell-depleted T cells, or PBMCs.

CDR3 length: 15 amino acids. Germline V gene data show CDR1 as SGHAT and CDR2 as FQNNGV. V was pared by 3 bases and J by 5 bases, with 11 bases between. Methods used by the authors: Using reference gene primer amplification, nucleated cell counts were estimated. Assay used: immunoSEQ multiplex PCR; TCRdb lists only in-frame clones, some missing. The D gene and trimming were derived from the DNA, and the V and J assignments and clone size from that table. This table has roughly 120,000 clones, 80% to 90% appearing once. Input material: peripheral blood. This chain links TRBV11-2 with TRBJ1-6; D gene unclear. The TCR was taken from a woman aged 45-65 years with active or convalescent COVID-19. The CDR3 reads CASSFPLEDNSPLHF. The CDR3 DNA sequence: TGTGCCAGCAGCTTTCCTTTGGAGGATAATTCACCCCTCCACTTT.